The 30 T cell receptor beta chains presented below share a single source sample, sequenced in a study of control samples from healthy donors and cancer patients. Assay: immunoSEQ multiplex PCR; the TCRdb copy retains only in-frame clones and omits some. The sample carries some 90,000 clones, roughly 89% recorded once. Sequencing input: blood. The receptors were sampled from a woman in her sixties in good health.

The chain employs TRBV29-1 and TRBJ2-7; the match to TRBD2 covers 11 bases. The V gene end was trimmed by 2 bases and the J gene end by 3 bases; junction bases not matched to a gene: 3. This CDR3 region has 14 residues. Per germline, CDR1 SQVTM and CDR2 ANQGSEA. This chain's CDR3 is CSVEILAGGYEQYF. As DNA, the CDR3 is TGCAGCGTTGAAATCCTAGCGGGGGGCTACGAGCAGTACTTC.

CDR3: CASSPLQRETITGELFF. CDR3 sequence (DNA): TGTGCCAGCAGTCCATTACAGCGGGAGACGATCACCGGGGAGCTGTTTTTT. The chain couples TRBV28 to TRBJ2-2; 8 nucleotides agree with TRBD2. CDR3 size: 17 residues. Germline CDR1 reads MDHEN; CDR2 reads SYDVKM. The ends lost 5 bases at V and 4 bases at J; junction bases unmatched: 12.

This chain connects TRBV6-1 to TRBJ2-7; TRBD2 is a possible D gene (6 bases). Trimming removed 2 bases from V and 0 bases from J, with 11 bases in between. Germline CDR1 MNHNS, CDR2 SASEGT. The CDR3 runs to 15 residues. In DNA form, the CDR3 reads TGTGCCAGCAGTGAAAGTGGAGGGAACTCCTACGAGCAGTACTTC. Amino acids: CASSESGGNSYEQYF.

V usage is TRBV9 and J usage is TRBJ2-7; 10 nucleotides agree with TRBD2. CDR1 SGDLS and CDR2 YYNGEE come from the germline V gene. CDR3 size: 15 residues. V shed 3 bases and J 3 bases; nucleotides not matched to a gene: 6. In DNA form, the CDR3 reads TGTGCCAGCAGCGGAACTAGCGGGACTGGCTACGAGCAGTACTTC. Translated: CASSGTSGTGYEQYF.

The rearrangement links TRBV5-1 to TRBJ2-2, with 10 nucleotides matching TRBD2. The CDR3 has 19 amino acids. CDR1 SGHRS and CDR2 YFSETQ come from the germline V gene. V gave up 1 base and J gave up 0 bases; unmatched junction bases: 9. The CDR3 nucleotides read TGCGCCAGCAGCTTGAACCTGGCTAGCGGGAGAGCGAACACCGGGGAGCTGTTTTTT. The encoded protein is CASSLNLASGRANTGELFF.

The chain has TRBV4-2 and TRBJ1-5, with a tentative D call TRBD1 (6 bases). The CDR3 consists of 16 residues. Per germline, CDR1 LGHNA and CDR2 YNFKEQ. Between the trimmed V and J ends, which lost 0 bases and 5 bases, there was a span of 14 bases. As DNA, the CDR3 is TGTGCCAGCAGCCAAGATCTCTTAAGGGGGGATCAGCCCCAGCATTTT. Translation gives CASSQDLLRGDQPQHF.

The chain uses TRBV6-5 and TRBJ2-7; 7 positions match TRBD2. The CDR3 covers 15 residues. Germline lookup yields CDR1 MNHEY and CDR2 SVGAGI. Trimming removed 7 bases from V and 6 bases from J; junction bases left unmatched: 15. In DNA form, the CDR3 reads TGTGCCAGCATCCCTAGCGGCCTCTTAGCGGGCGAGCAGTACTTC. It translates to CASIPSGLLAGEQYF.

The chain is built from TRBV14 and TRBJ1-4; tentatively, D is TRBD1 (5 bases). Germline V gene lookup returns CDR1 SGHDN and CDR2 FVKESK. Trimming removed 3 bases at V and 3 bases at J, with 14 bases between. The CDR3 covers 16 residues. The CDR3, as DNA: TGTGCCAGCAGCCAGGGACGGTTAAAATCTAATGAAAAACTGTTTTTT. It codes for CASSQGRLKSNEKLFF. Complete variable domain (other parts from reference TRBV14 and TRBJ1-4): EAGVTQFPSHSVIEKGQTVTLRCDPISGHDNLYWYRRVMGKEIKFLLHFVKESKQDESGMPNNRFLAERTGGTYSTLKVQPAELEDSGVYFCASSQGRLKSNEKLFFGSGTQLSVL.

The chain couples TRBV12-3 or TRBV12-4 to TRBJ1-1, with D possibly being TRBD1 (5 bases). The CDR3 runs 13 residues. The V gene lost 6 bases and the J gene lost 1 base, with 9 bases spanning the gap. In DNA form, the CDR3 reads TGTGCCAGCAGCCGGGACGGGAACACTGAAGCTTTCTTT. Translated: CASSRDGNTEAFF.

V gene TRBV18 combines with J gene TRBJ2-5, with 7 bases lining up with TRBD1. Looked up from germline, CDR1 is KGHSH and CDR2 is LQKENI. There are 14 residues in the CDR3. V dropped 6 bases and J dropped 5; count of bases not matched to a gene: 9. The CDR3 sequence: CASSPGTAWETQYF. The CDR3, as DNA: TGTGCCAGCTCTCCGGGGACAGCCTGGGAGACCCAGTACTTC.

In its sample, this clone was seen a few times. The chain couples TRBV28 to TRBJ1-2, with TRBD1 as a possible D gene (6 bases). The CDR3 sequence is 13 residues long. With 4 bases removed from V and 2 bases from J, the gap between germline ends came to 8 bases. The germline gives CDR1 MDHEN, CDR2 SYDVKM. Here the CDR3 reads CASSYTGNYGYTF. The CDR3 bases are TGTGCCAGCAGTTATACAGGGAACTATGGCTACACCTTC.

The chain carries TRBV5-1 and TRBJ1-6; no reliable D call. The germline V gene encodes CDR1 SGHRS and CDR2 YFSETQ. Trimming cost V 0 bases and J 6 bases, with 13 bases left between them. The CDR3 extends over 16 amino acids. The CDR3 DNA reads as TGCGCCAGCAGCTTGGGGATCTCAGAGGGTAATTCACCCCTCCACTTT. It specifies CASSLGISEGNSPLHF.

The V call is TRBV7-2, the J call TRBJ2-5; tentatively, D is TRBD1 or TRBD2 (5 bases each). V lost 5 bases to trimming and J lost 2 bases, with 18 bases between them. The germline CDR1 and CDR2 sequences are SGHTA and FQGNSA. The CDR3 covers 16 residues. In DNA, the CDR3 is TGTGCCAGCAGCGGACGTCGGACATGGGGGCAAGAGACCCAGTACTTC. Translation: CASSGRRTWGQETQYF.

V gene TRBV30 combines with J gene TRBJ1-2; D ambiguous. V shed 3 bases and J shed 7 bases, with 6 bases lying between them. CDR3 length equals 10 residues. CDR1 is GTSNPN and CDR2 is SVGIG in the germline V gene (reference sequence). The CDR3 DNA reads TGTGCCTGGAGGTCGGTTGGCTACACCTTC. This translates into CAWRSVGYTF.

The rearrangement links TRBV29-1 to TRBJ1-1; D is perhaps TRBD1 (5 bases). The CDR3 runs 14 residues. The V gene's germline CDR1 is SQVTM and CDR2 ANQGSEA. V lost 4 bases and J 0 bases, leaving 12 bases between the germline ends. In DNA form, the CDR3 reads TGCAGCGTTGCGGGGGGGGGAGTGAACACTGAAGCTTTCTTT. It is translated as CSVAGGGVNTEAFF.

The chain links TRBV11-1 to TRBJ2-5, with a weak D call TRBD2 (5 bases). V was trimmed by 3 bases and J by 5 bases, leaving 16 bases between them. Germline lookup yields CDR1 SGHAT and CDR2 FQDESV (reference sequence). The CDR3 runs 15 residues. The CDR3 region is CASSFWEYVEETQYF. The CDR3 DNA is TGTGCCAGCAGCTTTTGGGAGTACGTGGAGGAGACCCAGTACTTC.

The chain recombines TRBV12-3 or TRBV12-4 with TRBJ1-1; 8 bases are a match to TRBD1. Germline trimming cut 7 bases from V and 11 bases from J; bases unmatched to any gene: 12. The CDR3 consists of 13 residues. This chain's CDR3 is CASTLQRQGKAFF. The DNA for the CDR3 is TGTGCCAGCACCTTACAGAGACAGGGGAAGGCTTTCTTT.

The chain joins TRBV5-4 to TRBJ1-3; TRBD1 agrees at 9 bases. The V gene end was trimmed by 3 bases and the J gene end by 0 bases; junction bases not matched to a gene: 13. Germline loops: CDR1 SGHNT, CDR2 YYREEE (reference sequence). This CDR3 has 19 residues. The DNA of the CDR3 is TGTGCCAGCAGCTCGACAACAGGGGGCATATCCTACTCTGGAAACACCATATATTTT. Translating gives CASSSTTGGISYSGNTIYF.

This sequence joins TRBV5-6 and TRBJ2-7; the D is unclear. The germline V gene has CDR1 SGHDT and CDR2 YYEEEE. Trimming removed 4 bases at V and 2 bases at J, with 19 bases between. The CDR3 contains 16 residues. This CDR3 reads CASSRSQGIGPYEQYF. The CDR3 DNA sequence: TGTGCCAGCAGCCGTTCTCAAGGAATCGGACCCTACGAGCAGTACTTC.

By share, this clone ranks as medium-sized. The CDR3, as DNA: TGTGCCAGCAGCCCCCAGGACAGGGGCACCTACAATGAGCAGTTCTTC. Amino acid sequence: CASSPQDRGTYNEQFF. The chain recombines TRBV7-9 with TRBJ2-1, with 9 positions matching TRBD1. Germline values: CDR1 SEHNR, CDR2 FQNEAQ (reference sequence). After removal of 5 bases from V and 2 bases from J, the junction contained 7 bases not matched to a gene. This CDR3 has 16 residues.

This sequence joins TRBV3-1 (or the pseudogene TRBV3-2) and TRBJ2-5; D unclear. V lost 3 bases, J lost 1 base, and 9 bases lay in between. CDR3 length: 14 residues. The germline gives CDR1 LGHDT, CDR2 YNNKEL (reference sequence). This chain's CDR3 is CASSQRGIQETQYF. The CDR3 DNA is TGTGCCAGCAGCCAGCGCGGAATCCAAGAGACCCAGTACTTC.

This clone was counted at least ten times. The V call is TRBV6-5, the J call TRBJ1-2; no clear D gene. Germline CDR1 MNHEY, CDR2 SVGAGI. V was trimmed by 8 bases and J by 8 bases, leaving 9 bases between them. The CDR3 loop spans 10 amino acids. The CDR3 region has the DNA TGTGCCAGCGGGGATGACGGCTACACCTTC. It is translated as CASGDDGYTF.

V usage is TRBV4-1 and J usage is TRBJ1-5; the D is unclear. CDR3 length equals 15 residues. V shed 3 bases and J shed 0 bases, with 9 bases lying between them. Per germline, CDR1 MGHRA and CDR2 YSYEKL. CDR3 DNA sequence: TGCGCCAGCAGCCAGGCCACGGGTAGCAATCAGCCCCAGCATTTT. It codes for CASSQATGSNQPQHF.

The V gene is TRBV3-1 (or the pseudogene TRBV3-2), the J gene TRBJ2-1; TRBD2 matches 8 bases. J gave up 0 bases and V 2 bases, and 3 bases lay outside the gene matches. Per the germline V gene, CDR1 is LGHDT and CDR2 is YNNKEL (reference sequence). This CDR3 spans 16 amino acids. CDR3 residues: CASSQLSGASYNEQFF. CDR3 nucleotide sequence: TGTGCCAGCAGCCAACTTAGCGGGGCCTCCTACAATGAGCAGTTCTTC.

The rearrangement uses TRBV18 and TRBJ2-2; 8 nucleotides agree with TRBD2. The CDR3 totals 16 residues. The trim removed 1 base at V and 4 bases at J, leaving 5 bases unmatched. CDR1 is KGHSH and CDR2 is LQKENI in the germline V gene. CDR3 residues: CASSPRSGIGTGELFF. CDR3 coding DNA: TGTGCCAGCTCACCACGTAGCGGGATCGGCACCGGGGAGCTGTTTTTT.

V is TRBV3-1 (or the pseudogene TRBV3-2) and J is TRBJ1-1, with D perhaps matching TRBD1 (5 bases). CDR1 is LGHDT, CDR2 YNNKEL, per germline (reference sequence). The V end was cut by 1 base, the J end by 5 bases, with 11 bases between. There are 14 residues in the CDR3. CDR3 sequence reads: CASSQVMGRTEAFF. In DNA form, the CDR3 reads TGTGCCAGCAGCCAAGTAATGGGGCGTACTGAAGCTTTCTTT.

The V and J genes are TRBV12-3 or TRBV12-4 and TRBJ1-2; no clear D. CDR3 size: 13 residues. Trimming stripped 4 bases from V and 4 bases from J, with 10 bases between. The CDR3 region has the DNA TGTGCCAGCAGTTCTCAGAGACGCTATGGCTACACCTTC. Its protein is CASSSQRRYGYTF.

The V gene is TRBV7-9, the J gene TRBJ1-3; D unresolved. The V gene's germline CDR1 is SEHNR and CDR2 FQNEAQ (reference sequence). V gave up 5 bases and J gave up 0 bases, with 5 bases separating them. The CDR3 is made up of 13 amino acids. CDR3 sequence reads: CASSRVSGNTIYF. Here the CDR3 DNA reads TGTGCCAGCAGCCGGGTCTCTGGAAACACCATATATTTT.

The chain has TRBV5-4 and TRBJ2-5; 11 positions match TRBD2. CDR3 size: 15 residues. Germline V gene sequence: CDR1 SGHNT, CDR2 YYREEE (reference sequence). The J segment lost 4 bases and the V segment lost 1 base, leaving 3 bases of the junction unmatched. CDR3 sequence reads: CASSLRLAGRETQYF. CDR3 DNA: TGTGCCAGCAGCTTGAGACTAGCGGGAAGAGAGACCCAGTACTTC.

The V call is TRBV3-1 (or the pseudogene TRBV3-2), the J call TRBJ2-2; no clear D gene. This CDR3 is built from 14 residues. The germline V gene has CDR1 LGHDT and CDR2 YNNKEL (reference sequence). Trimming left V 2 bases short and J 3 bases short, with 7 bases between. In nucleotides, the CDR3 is TGTGCCAGCAGCCAACTCGCTGACACCGGGGAGCTGTTTTTT. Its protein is CASSQLADTGELFF.